These T cell receptor beta chains were read from a single sample in a study of Tregs in tolerant kidney transplant recipients. Profiled with immunoSEQ multiplex PCR; TCRdb holds only in-frame clones, not every one. The sample contains about 90,000 clones, 93% of which appear only once. The sequenced sample was CD4+ T cells from blood (PBMCs), obtained 12 months after the transplant. Receptors originate from a human patient who received a combined kidney and bone marrow transplant. Some T cells may originate from the graft donor. The CDR3 runs from the conserved cysteine through the conserved F or W. The D gene is left open where the match is weak. Only some rows state a clone size, as once, few, many or a class for expanded clones.

d_gene	v_gene	abundance	j_gene	CDR3aa	CDR3nt
TRBD2	TRBV2	NA	TRBJ2-7	CASRERGASYEQYF	TGTGCCAGCAGGGAGCGGGGCGCCTCCTACGAGCAGTACTTC
TRBD1	TRBV10-3	NA	TRBJ1-2	CAISVNFRGQYYGYTF	TGTGCCATCAGTGTTAATTTTAGGGGGCAGTACTATGGCTACACCTTC
NA	TRBV28	NA	TRBJ1-2	CASSLPSGVFNSHTF	TGTGCCAGCAGTCTACCTTCAGGGGTATTTAATTCTCACACCTTC
TRBD2	TRBV30	once	TRBJ2-2	CAWSVNLAGDTGELFF	TGTGCCTGGAGTGTCAATCTAGCGGGGGACACCGGGGAGCTGTTTTTT
TRBD2	TRBV7-2	NA	TRBJ2-2	CASSFRTSGGGNTGELFF	TGTGCCAGCAGCTTCCGGACTAGCGGGGGGGGGAACACCGGGGAGCTGTTTTTT
NA	TRBV7-9	NA	TRBJ2-7	CASSLTRSEQYF	TGTGCCAGCAGCTTGACTAGATCCGAGCAGTACTTC
NA	TRBV9	NA	TRBJ2-3	CASSVAPDYTDTQYF	TGTGCCAGCAGCGTAGCCCCGGACTATACAGATACGCAGTATTTT
TRBD1	TRBV12-5	NA	TRBJ1-6	CASGSSGTGPCNIHF	TGTGCTAGTGGCTCCTCCGGGACAGGGCCCTGTAACATCCACTTT
TRBD1	TRBV11-2	NA	TRBJ1-6	CASSVWATGGSSPLHF	TGTGCCAGCAGCGTTTGGGCGACAGGGGGAAGTTCCCCCCTCCACTTT
TRBD1	TRBV18	NA	TRBJ2-5	CASSQIAGGQETQYF	TGTGCCAGCTCACAAATAGCAGGGGGCCAAGAGACCCAGTACTTC
TRBD1	TRBV19	NA	TRBJ1-2	CASSPQGVSYGYTF	TGTGCCAGTAGTCCCCAGGGGGTTAGCTATGGCTACACCTTC
NA	TRBV19	NA	TRBJ1-5	CASSVQGRDQPQHF	TGTGCCAGTAGCGTACAGGGAAGGGATCAGCCCCAGCATTTT
TRBD2	TRBV4-1	NA	TRBJ2-3	CASSQVTGGPGDTQYF	TGCGCCAGCAGCCAAGTTACGGGGGGGCCGGGAGATACGCAGTATTTT
TRBD1	TRBV6-4	NA	TRBJ1-5	CASSDPPQGFQPQHF	TGTGCCAGCAGTGACCCACCACAGGGGTTTCAGCCCCAGCATTTT
TRBD1	TRBV2	NA	TRBJ1-2	CASRRDSHTPYGYTF	TGTGCCAGCAGGAGGGACAGTCATACACCCTATGGCTACACCTTC
NA	TRBV21-1	few	TRBJ2-2	CASSPPQSGTGELFF	TGTGCCAGCAGCCCCCCCCAGTCAGGTACCGGGGAGCTGTTTTTT
TRBD1	TRBV15	NA	TRBJ1-2	CATSRDYPTGGAGYTF	TGTGCCACCAGCAGAGATTACCCGACAGGGGGAGCCGGCTACACCTTC
NA	TRBV18	NA	TRBJ2-2	CASSPVKEGELFF	TGTGCCAGCTCACCAGTCAAAGAGGGGGAGCTGTTTTTT
NA	TRBV15	NA	TRBJ2-2	CATSRDWGTNTGELFF	TGTGCCACCAGCAGAGATTGGGGCACTAACACCGGGGAGCTGTTTTTT
NA	TRBV7-9	NA	TRBJ2-2	CASSLVVNTGELFF	TGTGCCAGCAGCTTAGTAGTGAACACCGGGGAGCTGTTTTTT
NA	TRBV7-9	NA	TRBJ2-1	CASSLSLWQGSDNEQFF	TGTGCCAGCAGCTTAAGTTTATGGCAGGGAAGCGACAATGAGCAGTTCTTC
NA	TRBV9	NA	TRBJ2-1	CASSVRLFSNEQFF	TGTGCCAGCAGCGTACGACTATTCTCCAATGAGCAGTTCTTC
NA	TRBV29-1	NA	TRBJ2-1	CSGGHNEQFF	TGCAGCGGGGGCCATAATGAGCAGTTCTTC
NA	TRBV5-1	NA	TRBJ1-4	CASSLAYDNNEKLFF	TGCGCCAGCAGCTTGGCTTACGACAATAATGAAAAACTGTTTTTT
NA	TRBV19	NA	TRBJ1-5	CASRSATQPQHF	TGTGCCAGTAGGAGCGCTACCCAGCCCCAGCATTTT
NA	TRBV28	NA	TRBJ1-6	CASRQPIMPLHF	TGTGCCAGCAGACAGCCAATTATGCCCCTCCACTTT
NA	TRBV11-2	NA	TRBJ1-1	CASSSGHFNTEAFF	TGTGCCAGCAGCTCGGGACATTTCAACACTGAAGCTTTCTTT
TRBD2	TRBV5-1	NA	TRBJ2-3	CASSTRLAGITDTQYF	TGCGCCAGCAGCACGAGACTAGCGGGAATCACAGATACGCAGTATTTT